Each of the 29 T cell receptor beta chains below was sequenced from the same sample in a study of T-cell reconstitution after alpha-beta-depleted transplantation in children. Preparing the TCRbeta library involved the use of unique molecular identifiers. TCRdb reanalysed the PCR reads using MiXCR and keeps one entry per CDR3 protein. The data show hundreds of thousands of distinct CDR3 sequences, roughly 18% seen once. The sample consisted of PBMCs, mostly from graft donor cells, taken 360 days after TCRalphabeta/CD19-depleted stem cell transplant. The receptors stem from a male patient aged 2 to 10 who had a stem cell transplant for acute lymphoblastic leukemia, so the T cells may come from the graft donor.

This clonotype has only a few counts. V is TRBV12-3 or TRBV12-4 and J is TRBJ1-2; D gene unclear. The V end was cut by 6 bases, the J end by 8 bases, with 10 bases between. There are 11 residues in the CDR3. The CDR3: CASRSHGGYTF. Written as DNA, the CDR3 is TGTGCCAGCAGATCCCATGGCGGCTACACCTTC.

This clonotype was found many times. CDR3 bases: TGCGCCAGCAGCGGGGAACTATCGGATACGCAGTATTTT. This encodes CASSGELSDTQYF. This chain connects TRBV5-1 to TRBJ2-3; D is ambiguous. The ends were cut back, 4 bases at V and 6 bases at J, with 12 bases in the middle. The CDR3 runs 13 residues. Germline assignment: CDR1 SGHRS and CDR2 YFSETQ.

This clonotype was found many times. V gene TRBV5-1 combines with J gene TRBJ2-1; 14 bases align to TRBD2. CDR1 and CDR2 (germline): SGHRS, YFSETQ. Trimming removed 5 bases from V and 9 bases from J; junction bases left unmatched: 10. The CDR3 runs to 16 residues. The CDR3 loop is CASSRGTSGGLGEQFF. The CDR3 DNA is TGCGCCAGCAGTAGAGGGACTAGCGGGGGATTAGGTGAGCAGTTCTTC.

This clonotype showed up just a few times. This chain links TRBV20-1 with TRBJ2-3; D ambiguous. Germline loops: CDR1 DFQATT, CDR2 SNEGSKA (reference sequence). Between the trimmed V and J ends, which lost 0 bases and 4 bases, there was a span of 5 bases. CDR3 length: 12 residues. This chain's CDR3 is CSARDGPDTQYF. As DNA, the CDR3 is TGCAGTGCTAGAGATGGCCCAGATACGCAGTATTTT.

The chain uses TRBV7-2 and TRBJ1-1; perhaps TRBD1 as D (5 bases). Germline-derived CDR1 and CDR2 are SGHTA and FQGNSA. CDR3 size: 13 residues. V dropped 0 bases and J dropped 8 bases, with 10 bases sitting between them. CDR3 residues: CASSLAGDLEAFF. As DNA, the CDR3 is TGTGCCAGCAGCTTAGCAGGGGACCTCGAAGCTTTCTTT.

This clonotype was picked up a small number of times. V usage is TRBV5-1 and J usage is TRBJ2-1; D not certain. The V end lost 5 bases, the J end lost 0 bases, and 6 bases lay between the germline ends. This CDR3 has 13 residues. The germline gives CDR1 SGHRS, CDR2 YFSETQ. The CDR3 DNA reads TGCGCCAGCAGACGGAGCTCCTACAATGAGCAGTTCTTC. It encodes CASRRSSYNEQFF.

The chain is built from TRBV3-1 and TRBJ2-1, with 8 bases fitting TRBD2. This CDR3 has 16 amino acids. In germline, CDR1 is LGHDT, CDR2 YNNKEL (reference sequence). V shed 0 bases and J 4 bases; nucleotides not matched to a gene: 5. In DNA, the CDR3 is TGTGCCAGCAGCCAAGAGGCGGGGGGAATTTACAATGAGCAGTTCTTC. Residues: CASSQEAGGIYNEQFF.

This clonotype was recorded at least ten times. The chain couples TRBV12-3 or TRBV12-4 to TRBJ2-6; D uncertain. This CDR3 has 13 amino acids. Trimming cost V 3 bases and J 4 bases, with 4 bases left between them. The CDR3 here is CASSFGGANVLTF. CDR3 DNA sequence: TGTGCCAGCAGTTTTGGAGGGGCCAACGTCCTGACTTTC.

CDR3 residues: CASSYRATETQYF. Written as DNA, the CDR3 is TGTGCCAGCAGTTACAGGGCAACGGAGACCCAGTACTTC. J is TRBJ2-5 and V is TRBV7-2, with a possible D match to TRBD1 (6 bases). V lost 6 bases and J lost 5, with 13 bases in between. The germline CDR1 and CDR2 sequences are SGHTA and FQGNSA. The CDR3 sequence is 13 residues long.

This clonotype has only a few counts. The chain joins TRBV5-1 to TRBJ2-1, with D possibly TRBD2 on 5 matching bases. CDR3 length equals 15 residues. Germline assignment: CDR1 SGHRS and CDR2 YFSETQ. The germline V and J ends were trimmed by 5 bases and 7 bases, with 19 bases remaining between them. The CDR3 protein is CASSKTTGAVNEQFF. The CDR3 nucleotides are TGCGCCAGCAGTAAGACGACTGGAGCGGTGAATGAGCAGTTCTTC.

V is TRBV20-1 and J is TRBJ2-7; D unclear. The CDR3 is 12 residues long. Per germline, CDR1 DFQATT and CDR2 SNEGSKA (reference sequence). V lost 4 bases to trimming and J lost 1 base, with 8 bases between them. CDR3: CSATDRSYEQYF. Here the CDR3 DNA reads TGCAGTGCTACAGATCGTTCCTACGAGCAGTACTTC.

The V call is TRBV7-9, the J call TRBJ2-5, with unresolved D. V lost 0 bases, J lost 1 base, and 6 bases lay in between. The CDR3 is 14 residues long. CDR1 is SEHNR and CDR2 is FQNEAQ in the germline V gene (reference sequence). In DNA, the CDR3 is TGTGCCAGCAGCTTAGCTCAAACCCAAGAGACCCAGTACTTC. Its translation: CASSLAQTQETQYF.

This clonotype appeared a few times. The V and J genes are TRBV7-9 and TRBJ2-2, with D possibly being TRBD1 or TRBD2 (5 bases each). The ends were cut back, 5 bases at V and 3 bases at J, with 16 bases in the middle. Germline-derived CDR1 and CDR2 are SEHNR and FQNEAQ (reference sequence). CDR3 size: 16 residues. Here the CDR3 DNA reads TGTGCCAGCAGCCCCCCCTTCGGGGACCACACCGGGGAGCTGTTTTTT. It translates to CASSPPFGDHTGELFF. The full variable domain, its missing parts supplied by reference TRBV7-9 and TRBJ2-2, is DTGVSQNPRHKITKRGQNVTFRCDPISEHNRLYWYRQTLGQGPEFLTYFQNEAQLEKSRLLSDRFSAERPKGSFSTLEIQRTEQGDSAMYLCASSPPFGDHTGELFFGEGSRLTVL.

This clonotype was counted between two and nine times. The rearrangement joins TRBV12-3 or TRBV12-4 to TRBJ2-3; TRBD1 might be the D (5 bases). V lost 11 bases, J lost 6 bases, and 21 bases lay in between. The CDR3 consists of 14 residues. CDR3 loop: CASGAGFKGDTQYF. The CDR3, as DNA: TGTGCCTCTGGGGCAGGCTTTAAAGGGGATACGCAGTATTTT.

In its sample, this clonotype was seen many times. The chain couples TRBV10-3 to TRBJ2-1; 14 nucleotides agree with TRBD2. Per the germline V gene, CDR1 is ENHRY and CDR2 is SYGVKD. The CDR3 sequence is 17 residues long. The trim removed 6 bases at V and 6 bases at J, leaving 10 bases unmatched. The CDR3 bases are TGTGCCATCAGCGTACCGGGACTAGCGGGAGAGTCCAATGAGCAGTTCTTC. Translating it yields CAISVPGLAGESNEQFF.

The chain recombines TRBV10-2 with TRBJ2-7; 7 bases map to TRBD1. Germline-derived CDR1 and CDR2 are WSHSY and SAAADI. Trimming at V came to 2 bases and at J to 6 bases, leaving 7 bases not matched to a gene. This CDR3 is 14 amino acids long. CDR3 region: CASSETGTDTEQYF. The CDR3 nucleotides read TGCGCCAGCAGTGAGACCGGGACAGACACCGAGCAGTACTTC.

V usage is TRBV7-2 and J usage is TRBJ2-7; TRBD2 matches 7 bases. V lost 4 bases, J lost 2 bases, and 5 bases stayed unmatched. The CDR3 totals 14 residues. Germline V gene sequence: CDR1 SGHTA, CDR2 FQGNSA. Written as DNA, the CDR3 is TGTGCCAGCAGCTATACGACTAGCCCCTACGAGCAGTACTTC. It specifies CASSYTTSPYEQYF. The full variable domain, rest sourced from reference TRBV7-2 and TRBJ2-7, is GAGVSQSPSNKVTEKGKDVELRCDPISGHTALYWYRQSLGQGLEFLIYFQGNSAPDKSGLPSDRFSAERTGGSVSTLTIQRTQQEDSAVYLCASSYTTSPYEQYFGPGTRLTVT.

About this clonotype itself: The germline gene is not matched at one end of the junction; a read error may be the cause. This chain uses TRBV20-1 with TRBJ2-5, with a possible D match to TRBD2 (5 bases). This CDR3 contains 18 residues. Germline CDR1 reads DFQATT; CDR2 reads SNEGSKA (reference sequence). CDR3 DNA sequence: TGCTGTGCCCCAAGCTGGAGTCAACGTAGCGACCCTCAAGAGACCCAGTACTTC. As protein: CCAPSWSQRSDPQETQYF.

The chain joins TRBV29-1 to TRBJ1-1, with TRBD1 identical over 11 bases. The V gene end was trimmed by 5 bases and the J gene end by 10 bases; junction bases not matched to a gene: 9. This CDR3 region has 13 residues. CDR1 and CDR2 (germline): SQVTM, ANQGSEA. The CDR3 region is CSVSGTGGAAAFF. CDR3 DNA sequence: TGCAGCGTTAGTGGGACAGGGGGGGCTGCAGCTTTCTTT.

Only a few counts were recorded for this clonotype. The CDR3 DNA sequence: TGTGCCAGCAGCCAAGATTTTTTCGGGCTTAGCTCCTACAATGAGCAGTTCTTC. Protein sequence: CASSQDFFGLSSYNEQFF. The chain is built from TRBV3-1 and TRBJ2-1; D is ambiguous. Trimming took 0 bases from V and 0 from J, leaving 15 bases between them. The CDR3 is 18 amino acids. CDR1 is LGHDT and CDR2 is YNNKEL in the germline V gene (reference sequence).

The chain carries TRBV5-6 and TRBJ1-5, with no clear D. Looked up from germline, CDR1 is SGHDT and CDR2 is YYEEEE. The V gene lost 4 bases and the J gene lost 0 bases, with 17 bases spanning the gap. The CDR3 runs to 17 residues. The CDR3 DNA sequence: TGTGCCAGCAGCCTCGGGAAGGGAGGCGATAGCAATCAGCCCCAGCATTTT. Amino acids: CASSLGKGGDSNQPQHF. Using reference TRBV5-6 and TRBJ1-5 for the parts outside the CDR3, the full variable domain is DAGVTQSPTHLIKTRGQQVTLRCSPKSGHDTVSWYQQALGQGPQFIFQYYEEEERQRGNFPDRFSGHQFPNYSSELNVNALLLGDSALYLCASSLGKGGDSNQPQHFGDGTRLSIL.

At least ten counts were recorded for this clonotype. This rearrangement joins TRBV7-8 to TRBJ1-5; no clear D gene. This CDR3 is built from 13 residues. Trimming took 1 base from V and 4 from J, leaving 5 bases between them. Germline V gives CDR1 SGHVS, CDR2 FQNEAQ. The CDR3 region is CASSLGLNQPQHF. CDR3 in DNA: TGTGCCAGCAGCTTAGGGTTGAATCAGCCCCAGCATTTT.

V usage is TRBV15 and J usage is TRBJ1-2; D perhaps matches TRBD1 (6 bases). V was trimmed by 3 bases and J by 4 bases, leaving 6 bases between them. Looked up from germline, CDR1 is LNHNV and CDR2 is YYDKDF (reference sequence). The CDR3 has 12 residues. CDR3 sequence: CATSRDSYGYTF. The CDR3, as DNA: TGTGCCACCAGCAGGGACAGCTATGGCTACACCTTC.

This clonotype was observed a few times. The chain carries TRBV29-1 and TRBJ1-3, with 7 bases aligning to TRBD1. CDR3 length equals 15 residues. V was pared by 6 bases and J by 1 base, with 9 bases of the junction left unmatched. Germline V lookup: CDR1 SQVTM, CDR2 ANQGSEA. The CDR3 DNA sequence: TGCAGCGTGACAGGGAGTAAAGTTTCTGGAAACACCATATATTTT. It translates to CSVTGSKVSGNTIYF.

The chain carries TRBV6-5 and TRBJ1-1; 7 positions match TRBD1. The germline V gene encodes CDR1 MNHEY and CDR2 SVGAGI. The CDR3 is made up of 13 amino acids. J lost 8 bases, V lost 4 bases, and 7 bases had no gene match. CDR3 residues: CASSSRGVVEAFF. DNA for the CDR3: TGTGCCAGCAGTTCCAGGGGGGTAGTAGAAGCTTTCTTT.

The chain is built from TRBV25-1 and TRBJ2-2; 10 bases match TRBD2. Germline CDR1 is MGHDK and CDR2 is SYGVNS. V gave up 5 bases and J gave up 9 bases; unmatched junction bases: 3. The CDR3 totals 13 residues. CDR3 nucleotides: TGTGCCAGCAGTTTGGGACTAGCGAGGGAGCTGTTTTTT. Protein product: CASSLGLARELFF.

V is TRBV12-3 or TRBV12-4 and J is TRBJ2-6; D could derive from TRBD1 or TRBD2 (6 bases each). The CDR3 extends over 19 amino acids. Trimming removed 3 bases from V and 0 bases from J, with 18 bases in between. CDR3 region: CASSFPQGFGSSGANVLTF. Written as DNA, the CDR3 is TGTGCCAGCAGTTTTCCCCAGGGGTTCGGGAGCTCTGGGGCCAACGTCCTGACTTTC.

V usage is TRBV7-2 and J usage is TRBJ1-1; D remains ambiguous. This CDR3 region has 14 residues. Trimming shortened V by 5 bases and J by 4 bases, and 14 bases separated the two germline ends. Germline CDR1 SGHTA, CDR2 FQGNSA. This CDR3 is CASSHYEGGTEAFF. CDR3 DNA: TGTGCCAGCAGCCATTACGAGGGAGGCACTGAAGCTTTCTTT.

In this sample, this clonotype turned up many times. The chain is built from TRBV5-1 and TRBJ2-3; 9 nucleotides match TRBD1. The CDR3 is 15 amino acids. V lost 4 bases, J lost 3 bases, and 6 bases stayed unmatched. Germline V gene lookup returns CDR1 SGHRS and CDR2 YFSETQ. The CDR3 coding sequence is TGCGCCAGCAGCATCGGGACAGGGAAGACAGATACGCAGTATTTT. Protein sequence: CASSIGTGKTDTQYF.